The 24 T cell receptor beta chains presented below share a single source sample, sequenced in a study of T-cell memory formation after mild COVID-19. MiXCR, run by TCRdb on the 5' RACE reads, gives a single entry per CDR3 protein. The table has fewer than 450,000 distinct CDR3 sequences, approximately 21% seen once. Sequenced sample: PBMCs or a T cell subset sorted from them (not recorded which). The receptor source for this set is an adult woman who had mild COVID-19 (a few samples of this study predate the infection). Cell type and time point are not known.

This clonotype came up a few times. V is TRBV25-1 and J is TRBJ2-5; 12 nucleotides line up with TRBD2. Trimming removed 3 bases from V and 4 bases from J; junction bases left unmatched: 6. Germline V gene lookup returns CDR1 MGHDK and CDR2 SYGVNS. CDR3 length: 16 amino acids. CDR3 in amino acids: CASSDPLAGGPETQYF. The CDR3 DNA reads TGTGCCAGCAGTGACCCACTAGCGGGAGGCCCAGAGACCCAGTACTTC.

This chain uses TRBV20-1 with TRBJ2-5, with D uncertain. CDR1 DFQATT and CDR2 SNEGSKA come from the germline V gene (reference sequence). Deletions cut 3 bases from V and 5 bases from J, with 10 bases between. The length of the CDR3 is 12 residues. CDR3 DNA sequence: TGCAGTGCTAGCCAAAGGGTGGAGACCCAGTACTTC. Protein: CSASQRVETQYF.

This clonotype was seen ten or more times. The chain joins TRBV29-1 to TRBJ2-3, with D unclear. V shed 5 bases and J shed 1 base, with 10 bases lying between them. The CDR3 runs to 13 residues. Germline lookup yields CDR1 SQVTM and CDR2 ANQGSEA. CDR3 DNA sequence: TGCAGCGTTCAGGCAGGCGGCACAGATACGCAGTATTTT. This encodes CSVQAGGTDTQYF.

This clonotype was detected a few times. The chain carries TRBV20-1 and TRBJ2-1, with a weak D call TRBD1 (6 bases). Germline loops: CDR1 DFQATT, CDR2 SNEGSKA (reference sequence). CDR3 length equals 12 residues. Trimming took off 1 base at V and 13 bases at J, with 14 bases between the two ends. CDR3 residues: CSARAQGQLQFF. DNA for the CDR3: TGCAGTGCTAGAGCACAGGGCCAACTACAGTTCTTC.

The V gene is TRBV14, the J gene TRBJ2-3; TRBD2 aligns across 9 bases. Trimming removed 4 bases from V and 3 bases from J; junction bases left unmatched: 5. Germline CDR1 and CDR2: SGHDN and FVKESK. The CDR3 is 15 amino acids. CDR3 loop: CASSPSGGPTDTQYF. CDR3 in DNA: TGTGCCAGCAGCCCAAGCGGGGGGCCAACAGATACGCAGTATTTT.

This clonotype was counted between two and nine times. This chain connects TRBV12-3 or TRBV12-4 to TRBJ1-1, with D unresolved. CDR3 size: 16 residues. Trimming left V 3 bases short and J 2 bases short, with 16 bases between. The DNA of the CDR3 is TGTGCCAGCAGTTTGCCTGCGGGCGTTGATAACACTGAAGCTTTCTTT. It yields the protein CASSLPAGVDNTEAFF.

The chain employs TRBV12-3 or TRBV12-4 and TRBJ1-4; a weak D match, TRBD1 (5 bases). The CDR3 runs to 14 residues. V shed 3 bases and J shed 7 bases, with 12 bases lying between them. The CDR3 reads CASSLGQGVEKLFF. The CDR3 nucleotides are TGTGCCAGCAGTTTGGGGCAGGGAGTTGAAAAACTGTTTTTT.

The rearrangement joins TRBV7-2 to TRBJ1-2; D might be TRBD1 (5 bases). This CDR3 contains 13 residues. Trimming pared 7 bases from V and 4 bases from J, leaving 13 bases between. CDR1 and CDR2 (germline): SGHTA, FQGNSA. The CDR3 DNA sequence: TGTGCCAGCACCGAGAGACAGCTCTATGGCTACACCTTC. Amino acids: CASTERQLYGYTF. The complete variable domain, with remaining parts taken from reference TRBV7-2 and TRBJ1-2, reads GAGVSQSPSNKVTEKGKDVELRCDPISGHTALYWYRQSLGQGLEFLIYFQGNSAPDKSGLPSDRFSAERTGGSVSTLTIQRTQQEDSAVYLCASTERQLYGYTFGSGTRLTVV.

About this clonotype: One end of the junction does not line up with germline, which may come from a read error. This chain connects TRBV7-2 to TRBJ2-7; D unresolved. The germline V gene encodes CDR1 SGHTA and CDR2 FQGNSA. This CDR3 spans 15 amino acids. This chain's CDR3 is CASSPSPSDGVGSGF. The DNA for the CDR3 is TGTGCCAGCAGCCCCAGCCCCTCTGACGGAGTTGGCAGTGGCTTC.

The J gene is TRBJ1-1, the V gene TRBV12-3 or TRBV12-4; TRBD1 is a possible D gene (5 bases). V shed 1 base and J shed 3 bases, with 12 bases lying between them. CDR3 length equals 15 residues. CDR3 DNA sequence: TGTGCCAGCAGTTTAGTCCCGGGGGGGGACACTGAAGCTTTCTTT. Its protein product is CASSLVPGGDTEAFF.

This clonotype was seen a single time. The chain employs TRBV7-2 and TRBJ2-7; the D gene could be TRBD1 or TRBD2 (5 bases each). V was clipped by 5 bases and J by 4 bases, with 18 bases between them. This CDR3 has 15 residues. Looked up from germline, CDR1 is SGHTA and CDR2 is FQGNSA. In nucleotides, the CDR3 is TGTGCCAGCAGCCTCGACCGGGACGTCCCGTACGAGCAGTACTTC. Translation: CASSLDRDVPYEQYF.

V and J are TRBV9 and TRBJ2-5; 12 nucleotides agree with TRBD2. Trimming took 4 bases from V and 4 from J; bases not matched to a gene: 8. The germline V gene encodes CDR1 SGDLS and CDR2 YYNGEE. The CDR3 totals 16 residues. The CDR3 DNA reads TGTGCCAGCAGCTCTAGCGGGGGGGCGGTTGCAGAGACCCAGTACTTC. Translating it yields CASSSSGGAVAETQYF.

This clonotype occurred a few times. The chain joins TRBV5-6 to TRBJ2-1; TRBD2 matches at 9 bases. The germline CDR1 and CDR2 sequences are SGHDT and YYEEEE. The CDR3 sequence is 15 residues long. Trimming cost V 4 bases and J 2 bases; bases outside gene matches: 4. The CDR3, as DNA: TGTGCCAGCAGCCTACGCGGGGGGGCCTACAATGAGCAGTTCTTC. It encodes CASSLRGGAYNEQFF.

This chain joins TRBV4-3 and TRBJ2-7, with D perhaps matching TRBD1 (6 bases). The CDR3 consists of 14 residues. V gave up 2 bases and J gave up 4 bases, with 12 bases separating them. CDR1 is LGHNA, CDR2 YSLEER, per germline. CDR3: CASSQTGSEYEQYF. In DNA, the CDR3 is TGCGCCAGCAGCCAAACAGGGTCTGAGTACGAGCAGTACTTC.

The chain links TRBV4-3 to TRBJ2-1; D unresolved. Trimming left V 1 base short and J 0 bases short, with 10 bases between. The germline V gene has CDR1 LGHNA and CDR2 YSLEER. The CDR3 contains 16 residues. This chain's CDR3 is CASSQGVGRSYNEQFF. The CDR3 DNA sequence: TGCGCCAGCAGCCAAGGAGTTGGGCGCTCCTACAATGAGCAGTTCTTC.

This clonotype was seen a few times. This chain joins TRBV5-1 and TRBJ1-3; no firm D call. Germline CDR1 reads SGHRS; CDR2 reads YFSETQ. The CDR3 is 16 residues long. V lost 0 bases, J lost 0 bases, and 10 bases lay in between. The chain's CDR3 is CASSLVGAHSGNTIYF. In DNA, the CDR3 is TGCGCCAGCAGCTTGGTTGGAGCACACTCTGGAAACACCATATATTTT.

This chain links TRBV4-1 with TRBJ2-6; D unresolved. V lost 4 bases, J lost 0 bases, and 10 bases lay in between. This CDR3 has 16 residues. Germline CDR1 is MGHRA and CDR2 is YSYEKL. The CDR3 bases are TGCGCCAGCAGCCTTCTAGGGTCCTCTGGGGCCAACGTCCTGACTTTC. Protein sequence: CASSLLGSSGANVLTF.

This clonotype was seen repeatedly, ten times or more. The genes are TRBV3-1 and TRBJ1-5; D gene uncertain. In germline, CDR1 is LGHDT, CDR2 YNNKEL (reference sequence). The V and J ends lost 1 base and 7 bases respectively, with 11 bases between them. CDR3 length: 14 residues. In nucleotides, the CDR3 is TGTGCCAGCAGCCAAGGACCTAATGGACAGCCCCAGCATTTT. It specifies CASSQGPNGQPQHF.

The table lists this clonotype with a few counts. J is TRBJ2-3 and V is TRBV24-1, with D possibly being TRBD2 (6 bases). Per germline, CDR1 KGHDR and CDR2 SFDVKD. The CDR3 is 16 amino acids. Trimming left V 1 base short and J 2 bases short, with 12 bases between. The CDR3 reads CATSDFLGGATDTQYF. CDR3 coding DNA: TGTGCCACCAGTGATTTTCTGGGAGGAGCCACAGATACGCAGTATTTT.

V gene TRBV20-1 combines with J gene TRBJ1-2; D remains unclear. Per germline, CDR1 DFQATT and CDR2 SNEGSKA (reference sequence). CDR3 length equals 12 residues. The V end was cut by 2 bases, the J end by 8 bases, with 12 bases between. The CDR3 reads CSARPAGSGYTF. DNA for the CDR3: TGCAGTGCTAGACCCGCGGGGAGCGGCTACACCTTC.

This clonotype has a handful of counts. This chain connects TRBV12-3 or TRBV12-4 to TRBJ1-1; D is uncertain. The ends were cut back, 3 bases at V and 0 bases at J, with 8 bases in the middle. The CDR3 runs 14 residues. The CDR3, as DNA: TGTGCCAGCAGTTTCCAATCCTTGAACACTGAAGCTTTCTTT. Protein product: CASSFQSLNTEAFF.

The genes are TRBV6-5 and TRBJ1-5; 11 bases match TRBD1. Losses at the gene ends were 0 bases for V and 3 bases for J; bases not matched to a gene: 4. The CDR3 length is 17 residues. Germline CDR1 and CDR2: MNHEY and SVGAGI. The CDR3 coding sequence is TGTGCCAGCAGTTACTCGGACAGGGGGCTAATCAATCAGCCCCAGCATTTT. This sequence encodes CASSYSDRGLINQPQHF.

This clonotype was recorded a few times. This chain links TRBV12-3 or TRBV12-4 with TRBJ2-7; 7 bases line up with TRBD1. The CDR3 is 14 residues long. V dropped 4 bases and J dropped 2; count of bases not matched to a gene: 5. The CDR3 DNA reads TGTGCCAGCAGTTCATACAGGGGTCCCTACGAGCAGTACTTC. Translated: CASSSYRGPYEQYF.

V is TRBV6-6 and J is TRBJ1-1, with TRBD1 as a possible D gene (5 bases). The CDR3 contains 14 residues. Germline lookup yields CDR1 MNHNY and CDR2 SVGAGI (reference sequence). V lost 0 bases and J lost 1, with 6 bases in between. The CDR3 sequence is CASSYSGTNTEAFF. The CDR3 nucleotides read TGTGCCAGCAGTTACTCAGGGACGAACACTGAAGCTTTCTTT.